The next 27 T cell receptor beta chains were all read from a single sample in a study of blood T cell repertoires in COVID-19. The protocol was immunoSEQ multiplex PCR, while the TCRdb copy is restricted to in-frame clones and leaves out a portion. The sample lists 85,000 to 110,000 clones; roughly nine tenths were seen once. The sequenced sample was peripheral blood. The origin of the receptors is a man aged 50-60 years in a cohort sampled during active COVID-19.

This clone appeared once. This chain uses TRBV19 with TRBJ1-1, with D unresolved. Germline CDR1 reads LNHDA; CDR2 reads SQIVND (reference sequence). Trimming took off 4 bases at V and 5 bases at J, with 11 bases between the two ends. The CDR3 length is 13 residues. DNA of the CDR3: TGTGCCAGTAGTACACCTTGGGCGACTGAAGCTTTCTTT. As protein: CASSTPWATEAFF.

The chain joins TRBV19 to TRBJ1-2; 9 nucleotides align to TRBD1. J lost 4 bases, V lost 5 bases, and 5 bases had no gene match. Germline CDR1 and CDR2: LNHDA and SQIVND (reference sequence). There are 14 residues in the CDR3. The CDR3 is CASSPQQGAYGYTF. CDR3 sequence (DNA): TGTGCCAGTAGTCCCCAACAGGGGGCCTATGGCTACACCTTC.

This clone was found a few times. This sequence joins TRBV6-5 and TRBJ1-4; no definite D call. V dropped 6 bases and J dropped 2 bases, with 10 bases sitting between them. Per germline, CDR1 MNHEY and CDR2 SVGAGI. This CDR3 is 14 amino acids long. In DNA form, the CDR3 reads TGTGCCAGCAGACCCCCCGGGACTAATGAAAAACTGTTTTTT. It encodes CASRPPGTNEKLFF.

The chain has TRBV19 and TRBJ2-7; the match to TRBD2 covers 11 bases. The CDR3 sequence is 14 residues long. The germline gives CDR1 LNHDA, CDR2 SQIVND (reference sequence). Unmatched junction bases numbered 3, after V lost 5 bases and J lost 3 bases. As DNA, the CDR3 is TGTGCCAGTAGTGCTAGCGGGGGGAGCTACGAGCAGTACTTC. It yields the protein CASSASGGSYEQYF.

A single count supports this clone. The CDR3 region has the DNA TGCGCCAGCAGCTTGGAACAGAAATCCAACGAGCAGTACGTC. Protein sequence: CASSLEQKSNEQYV. V and J are TRBV5-1 and TRBJ2-7; D is undetermined. The CDR3 contains 14 residues. Germline assignment: CDR1 SGHRS and CDR2 YFSETQ. V was trimmed by 0 bases and J by 5 bases, leaving 12 bases between them.

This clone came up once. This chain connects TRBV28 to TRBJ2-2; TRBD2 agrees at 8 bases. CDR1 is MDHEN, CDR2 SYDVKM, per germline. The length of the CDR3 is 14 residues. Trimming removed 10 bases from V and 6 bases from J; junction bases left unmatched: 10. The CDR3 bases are TGTGCCACCACTGGCGGGGGGCCCGCCGGGGAGCTGTTTTTT. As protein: CATTGGGPAGELFF.

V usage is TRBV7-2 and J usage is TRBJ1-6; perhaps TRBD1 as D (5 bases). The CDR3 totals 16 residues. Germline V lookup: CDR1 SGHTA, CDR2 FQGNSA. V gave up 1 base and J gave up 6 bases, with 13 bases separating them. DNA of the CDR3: TGTGCCAGCAGCTTAGGTCGGCAGGGCCCTAATTCACCCCTCCACTTT. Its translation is CASSLGRQGPNSPLHF.

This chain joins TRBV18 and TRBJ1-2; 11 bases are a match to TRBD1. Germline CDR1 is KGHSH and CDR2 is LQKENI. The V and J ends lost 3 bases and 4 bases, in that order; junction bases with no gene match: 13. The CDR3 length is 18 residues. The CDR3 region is CASSPLPDRGRSTYGYTF. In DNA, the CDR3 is TGTGCCAGCTCACCGCTTCCGGACAGGGGGCGTTCTACCTATGGCTACACCTTC.

CDR3 region: CASSLPGDRYTF. The CDR3 DNA is TGTGCCAGCAGCCTGCCGGGGGACCGCTACACCTTC. The genes are TRBV5-6 and TRBJ1-2, with D tentatively TRBD1 (5 bases). Trimming took 4 bases from V and 9 from J, leaving 13 bases between them. Germline-derived CDR1 and CDR2 are SGHDT and YYEEEE. The CDR3 sequence is 12 residues long.

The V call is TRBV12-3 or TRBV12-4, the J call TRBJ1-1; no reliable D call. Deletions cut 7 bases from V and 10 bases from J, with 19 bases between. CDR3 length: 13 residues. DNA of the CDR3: TGTGCCAGCACAGACCCCGGGAGGGTGGGAGCTTTCTTT. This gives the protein CASTDPGRVGAFF.

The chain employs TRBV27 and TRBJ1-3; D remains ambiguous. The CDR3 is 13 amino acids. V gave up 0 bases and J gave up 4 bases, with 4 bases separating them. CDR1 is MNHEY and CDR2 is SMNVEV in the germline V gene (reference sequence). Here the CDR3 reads CASSLSAGNTIYF. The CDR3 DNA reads TGTGCCAGCAGTTTATCTGCGGGAAACACCATATATTTT.

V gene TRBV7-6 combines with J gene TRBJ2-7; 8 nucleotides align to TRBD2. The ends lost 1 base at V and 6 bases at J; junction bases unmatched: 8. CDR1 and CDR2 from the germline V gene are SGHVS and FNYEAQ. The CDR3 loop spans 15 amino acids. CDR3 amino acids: CASSLGAGAGFEQYV. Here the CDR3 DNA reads TGTGCCAGCAGCTTAGGAGCGGGGGCGGGGTTCGAGCAGTACGTC.

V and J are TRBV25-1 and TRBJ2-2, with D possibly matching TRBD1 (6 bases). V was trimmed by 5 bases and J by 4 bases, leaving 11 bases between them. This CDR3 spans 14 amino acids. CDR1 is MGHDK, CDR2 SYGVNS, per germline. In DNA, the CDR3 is TGTGCCAGCAGTCAGGACAGAATCACCGGGGAGCTGTTTTTT. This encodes CASSQDRITGELFF.

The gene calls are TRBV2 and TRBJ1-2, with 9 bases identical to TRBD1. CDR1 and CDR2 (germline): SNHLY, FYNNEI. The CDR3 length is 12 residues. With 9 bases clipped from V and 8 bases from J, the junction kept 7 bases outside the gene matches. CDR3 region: CASSTGGYGYTF. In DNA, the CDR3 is TGTGCCAGTTCGACAGGGGGATACGGCTACACCTTC.

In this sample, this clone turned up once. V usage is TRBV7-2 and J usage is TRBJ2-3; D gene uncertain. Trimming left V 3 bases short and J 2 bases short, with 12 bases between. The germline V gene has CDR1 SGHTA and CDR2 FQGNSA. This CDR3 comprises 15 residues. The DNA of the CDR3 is TGTGCCAGCAGCTTCGACGGCCTAGTCACAGATACGCAGTATTTT. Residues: CASSFDGLVTDTQYF.

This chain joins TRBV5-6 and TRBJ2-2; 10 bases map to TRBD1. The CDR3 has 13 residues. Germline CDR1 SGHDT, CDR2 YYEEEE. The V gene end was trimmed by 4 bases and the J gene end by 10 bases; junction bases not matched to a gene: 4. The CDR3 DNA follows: TGTGCCAGCAGCATGACAGGGGGCTCGGAGCTGTTTTTT. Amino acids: CASSMTGGSELFF.

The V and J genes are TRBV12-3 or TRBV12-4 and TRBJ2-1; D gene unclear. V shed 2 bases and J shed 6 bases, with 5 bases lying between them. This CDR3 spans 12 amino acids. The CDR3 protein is CASSLRGNEQFF. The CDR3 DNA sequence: TGTGCCAGCAGTTTACGCGGCAATGAGCAGTTCTTC.

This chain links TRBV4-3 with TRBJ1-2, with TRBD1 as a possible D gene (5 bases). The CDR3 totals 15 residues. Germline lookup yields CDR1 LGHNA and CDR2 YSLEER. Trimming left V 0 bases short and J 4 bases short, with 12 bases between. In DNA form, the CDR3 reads TGCGCCAGCAGCCAAGATTTCCAGGGCGGCTATGGCTACACCTTC. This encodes CASSQDFQGGYGYTF.

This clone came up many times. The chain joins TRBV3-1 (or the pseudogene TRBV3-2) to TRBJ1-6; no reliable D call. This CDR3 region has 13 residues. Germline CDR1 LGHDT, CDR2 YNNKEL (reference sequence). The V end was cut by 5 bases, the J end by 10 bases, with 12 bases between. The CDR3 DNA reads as TGTGCCAGCAGCGATGACTTTACGTCACCCCTCCACTTT. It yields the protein CASSDDFTSPLHF.

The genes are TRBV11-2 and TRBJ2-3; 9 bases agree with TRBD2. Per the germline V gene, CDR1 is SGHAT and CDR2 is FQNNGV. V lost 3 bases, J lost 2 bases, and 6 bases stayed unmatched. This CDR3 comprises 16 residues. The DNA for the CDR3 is TGTGCCAGCAGCTTCGGGCTAGCGGGGCCCACAGATACGCAGTATTTT. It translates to CASSFGLAGPTDTQYF.

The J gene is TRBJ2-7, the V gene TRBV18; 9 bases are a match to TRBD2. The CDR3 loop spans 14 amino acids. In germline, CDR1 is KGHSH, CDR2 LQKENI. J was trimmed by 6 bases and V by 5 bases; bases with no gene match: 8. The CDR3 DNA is TGTGCCAGCTCAGTCAGCGGGGGGATATCCGAGCAGTACTTC. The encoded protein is CASSVSGGISEQYF.

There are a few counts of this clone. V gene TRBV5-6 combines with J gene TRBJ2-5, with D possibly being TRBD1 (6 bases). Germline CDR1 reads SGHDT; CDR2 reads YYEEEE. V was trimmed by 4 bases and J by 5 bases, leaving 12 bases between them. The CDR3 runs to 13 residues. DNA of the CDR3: TGTGCCAGCAGCAAGACAGGCGGGGAGACCCAGTACTTC. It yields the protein CASSKTGGETQYF.

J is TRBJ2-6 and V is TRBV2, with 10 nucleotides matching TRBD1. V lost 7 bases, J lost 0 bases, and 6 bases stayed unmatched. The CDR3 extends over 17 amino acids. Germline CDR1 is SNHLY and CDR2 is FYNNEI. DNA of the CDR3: TGTGCCAGCACTCGACAGGGGGCACTCTCTGGGGCCAACGTCCTGACTTTC. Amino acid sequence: CASTRQGALSGANVLTF.

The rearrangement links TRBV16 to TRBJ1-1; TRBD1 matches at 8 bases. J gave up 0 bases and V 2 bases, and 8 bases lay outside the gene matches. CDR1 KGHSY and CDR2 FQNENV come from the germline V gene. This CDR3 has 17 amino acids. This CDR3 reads CASSQRTGIIMNTEAFF. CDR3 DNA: TGTGCCAGCAGCCAACGGACAGGGATTATAATGAACACTGAAGCTTTCTTT.

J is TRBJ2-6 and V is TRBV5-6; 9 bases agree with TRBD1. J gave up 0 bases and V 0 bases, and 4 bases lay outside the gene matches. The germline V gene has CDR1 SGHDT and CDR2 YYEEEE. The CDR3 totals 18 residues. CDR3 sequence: CASSLVGTGPSGANVLTF. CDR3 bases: TGTGCCAGCAGCTTGGTGGGGACAGGGCCCTCTGGGGCCAACGTCCTGACTTTC. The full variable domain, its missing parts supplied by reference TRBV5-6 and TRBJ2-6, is DAGVTQSPTHLIKTRGQQVTLRCSPKSGHDTVSWYQQALGQGPQFIFQYYEEEERQRGNFPDRFSGHQFPNYSSELNVNALLLGDSALYLCASSLVGTGPSGANVLTFGAGSRLTVL.

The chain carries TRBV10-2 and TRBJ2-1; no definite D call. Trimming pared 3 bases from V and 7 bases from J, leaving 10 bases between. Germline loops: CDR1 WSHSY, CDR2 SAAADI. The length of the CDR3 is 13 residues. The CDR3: CASSDSTDNEQFF. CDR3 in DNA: TGCGCCAGCAGTGATTCTACAGATAATGAGCAGTTCTTC.

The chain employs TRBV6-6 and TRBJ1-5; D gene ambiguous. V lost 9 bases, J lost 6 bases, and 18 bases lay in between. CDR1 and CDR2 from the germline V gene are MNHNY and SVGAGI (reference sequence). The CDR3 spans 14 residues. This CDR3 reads CASVQRNSGQPQHF. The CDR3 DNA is TGTGCCAGTGTTCAGAGAAACAGCGGTCAGCCCCAGCATTTT.